This TCR beta chain was sequenced in a study of T cell responses to AZD1222 COVID-19 vaccine. Findings and caveats of the study: Females outnumbered males among donors, who were mostly white British; clonal diversity was possibly underestimated.

The J segment lost 6 bases and the V segment lost 3 bases, leaving 8 bases of the junction unmatched. Germline assignment: CDR1 KGHSH and CDR2 LQKENI. This CDR3 contains 16 residues. Comments on this clone: As yet, its antigen is unknown.

Here immunoSEQ multiplex PCR was the method, and the copy in TCRdb shows in-frame clones only, minus some. The sample holds roughly 150,000 clones; roughly 91% are singletons and the top ten take around 1.8%. Sequencing used peripheral blood, obtained 28 days after the second AZD1222 dose. J is TRBJ1-5 and V is TRBV18; the match to TRBD1 covers 10 bases. This clonotype originated in an adult who received the AZD1222 COVID-19 vaccine. The CDR3 DNA reads as TGTGCCAGCTCACCCAGACAGGGGGCTTCGGGTCAGCCCCAGCATTTT. Translating it yields CASSPRQGASGQPQHF.